The sequence of this T cell receptor (beta chain) was determined in a study of blood T cells in healthy people across ages. General observations from the study: Donors of long life had a larger count of naive CD4+ cells and greater diversity than aged donors. CMV status of donors was not determined, possibly confounding expanded clonotype changes.

Germline V gives CDR1 DFQATT, CDR2 SNEGSKA (reference sequence). The CDR3 covers 13 residues. PBMCs, at least 6.5 million per sample, were isolated. It was with a sample-barcoded 5' primer and a J-beta primer mix that a second PCR of roughly 7 to 12 cycles was run. Each cDNA molecule was tagged by a template-switch adaptor with 12 random nucleotides. TCRdb itself ran the 5' RACE reads through MiXCR, one entry per CDR3 protein. Counted here are 1.5 million to 2 million distinct CDR3 sequences, around half occurring once; the ten biggest clones make up approximately 2%. Concerning this clonotype: Its specificity is not known. At one boundary the junction diverges from the germline segment, which might be a read error.

The origin of this receptor is a middle-aged woman in good health. V is TRBV20-1 and J is TRBJ2-4; D gene ambiguous. The sequenced sample consisted of blood. The CDR3 loop reads CSAPGEAKNIQHF. Written as DNA, the CDR3 is TGCAGTGCTCCCGGCGAAGCCAAAAACATTCAGCACTTC.